The 15 T cell receptor beta chains below come from one sample, sequenced in a study of CD8+ T cells in alopecia areata. As to treatment: oral pan-JAK inhibitor, 5-10 mg twice daily. Sequencing relied on a cDNA template that was reverse transcribed from extracted RNA. Assay used: immunoSEQ multiplex PCR; TCRdb lists only in-frame clones, some missing. The repertoire holds over 85,000 clones, with just over 70% as singletons. The material was CD8+ T cells sorted from blood, obtained at week 44, from a patient treated with tofacitinib. These receptors all stem from a human donor with alopecia areata.

This sequence joins TRBV27 and TRBJ1-6; a weak D match, TRBD1 (6 bases). The germline CDR1 and CDR2 sequences are MNHEY and SMNVEV (reference sequence). This CDR3 contains 13 residues. V was clipped by 3 bases and J by 8 bases, with 8 bases between them. CDR3 sequence (DNA): TGTGCCAGCAGTTTGGACAGCTATTCACCCCTCCACTTT. Amino acid sequence: CASSLDSYSPLHF.

The genes are TRBV9 and TRBJ2-7; 10 nucleotides align to TRBD1. The CDR3 spans 14 residues. The V gene's germline CDR1 is SGDLS and CDR2 YYNGEE. V shed 4 bases, J shed 2 bases, and the junction held 3 bases outside the gene matches. The CDR3 loop is CASSSGTGAYEQYF. The CDR3, as DNA: TGTGCCAGCAGCTCCGGGACAGGGGCCTACGAGCAGTACTTC.

The chain uses TRBV4-3 and TRBJ1-1; D not certain. Germline loops: CDR1 LGHNA, CDR2 YSLEER. CDR3 length: 16 amino acids. V was shortened by 0 bases and J by 0 bases, with 11 bases between the two germline ends. The CDR3 region is CASSQDLQALNTEAFF. In nucleotides, the CDR3 is TGCGCCAGCAGCCAAGATTTGCAGGCTCTGAACACTGAAGCTTTCTTT.

The J gene is TRBJ2-6, the V gene TRBV11-2; TRBD2 might be the D (5 bases). Deletions cut 5 bases from V and 4 bases from J, with 18 bases between. The CDR3 has 17 residues. Germline assignment: CDR1 SGHAT and CDR2 FQNNGV. This CDR3 reads CASSPSGISEGANVLTF. CDR3 in DNA: TGTGCCAGCAGCCCATCGGGGATCTCGGAGGGGGCCAACGTCCTGACTTTC.

The chain links TRBV10-3 to TRBJ2-2; 11 bases are shared with TRBD1. The germline V gene has CDR1 ENHRY and CDR2 SYGVKD. The junction had 8 bases not matched to a gene; V was cut back by 3 bases and J by 5 bases. The CDR3 runs to 17 residues. CDR3 in amino acids: CAISDPQGQGGTGELFF. The DNA for the CDR3 is TGTGCCATCAGTGACCCCCAGGGACAGGGGGGAACCGGGGAGCTGTTTTTT.

V is TRBV4-3 and J is TRBJ1-6; 9 positions agree with TRBD1. V was pared by 8 bases and J by 8 bases, with 10 bases of the junction left unmatched. Germline CDR1 reads LGHNA; CDR2 reads YSLEER. The CDR3 has 15 residues. The CDR3 nucleotides read TGCGCCAGCGGAATCACAGGGGGCGCGGATTCACCCCTCCACTTT. Protein product: CASGITGGADSPLHF.

A few counts support this clone. The chain combines TRBV19 with TRBJ1-5, with no clear D. The CDR3 covers 13 residues. Trimming removed 0 bases from V and 8 bases from J, with 8 bases in between. Looked up from germline, CDR1 is LNHDA and CDR2 is SQIVND (reference sequence). In DNA form, the CDR3 reads TGTGCCAGTAGTATAGATCTAGAAGAGCCCCAGCATTTT. Translated: CASSIDLEEPQHF.

This clone was counted only a few times. Different DNA sequences within this sample yield the same CDR3. The chain links TRBV29-1 to TRBJ2-1; D remains ambiguous. The CDR3 spans 10 residues. V lost 6 bases, J lost 6 bases, and 6 bases lay in between. CDR1 and CDR2 (germline): SQVTM, ANQGSEA. The CDR3 spells CSVVINEQFF. CDR3 DNA: TGCAGCGTGGTAATCAATGAGCAGTTCTTC.

This clone was observed a single time. V and J are TRBV13 and TRBJ2-3; D assignment may be TRBD1 or TRBD2 (7 bases each). The CDR3 spans 16 residues. Deletions cut 3 bases from V and 2 bases from J, with 15 bases between. Germline CDR1 PRHDT, CDR2 FYEKMQ (reference sequence). CDR3 amino acids: CASSFRGDSYTDTQYF. The CDR3 nucleotides are TGTGCCAGCAGCTTTCGGGGGGACAGCTACACAGATACGCAGTATTTT.

The CDR3 sequence: CASSLGHLNTEAFF. CDR3 coding DNA: TGTGCCAGCAGCTTGGGGCATCTGAACACTGAAGCTTTCTTT. The J gene is TRBJ1-1, the V gene TRBV5-6; D is undetermined. The ends were cut back, 0 bases at V and 0 bases at J, with 6 bases in the middle. Germline CDR1 SGHDT, CDR2 YYEEEE. The CDR3 length is 14 residues.

Of note for this clone: A junction end diverges from the germline sequence, so it may reflect a read error. J is TRBJ2-2 and V is TRBV30; D may be TRBD2 (5 bases). The length of the CDR3 is 13 residues. Germline V gene sequence: CDR1 GTSNPN, CDR2 SVGIG (reference sequence). CDR3 sequence: CAWSATSTGELLF. The CDR3 nucleotides read TGTGCCTGGAGCGCGACAAGCACCGGGGAGCTGCTTTTT.

This clone has ten or more counts. This sequence joins TRBV5-4 and TRBJ2-7; a weak D match, TRBD1 (5 bases). This CDR3 is 12 amino acids long. From germline, CDR1 is SGHNT and CDR2 YYREEE (reference sequence). Trimming left V 2 bases short and J 2 bases short, with 5 bases between. The CDR3 coding sequence is TGTGCCAGCAGCTTAGGGGCCTACGAGCAGTACTTC. This gives the protein CASSLGAYEQYF.

This rearrangement joins TRBV5-6 to TRBJ2-5; TRBD1 or TRBD2 may be the D gene (5 bases each). V lost 6 bases, J lost 4 bases, and 13 bases lay in between. This CDR3 contains 13 residues. Germline CDR1 SGHDT, CDR2 YYEEEE. CDR3 region: CASTYVGGETQYF. CDR3 in DNA: TGTGCCAGCACCTATGTTGGGGGAGAGACCCAGTACTTC.

This clone has a handful of counts. This sequence joins TRBV7-2 and TRBJ2-1; 8 bases fit TRBD2. Germline CDR1 reads SGHTA; CDR2 reads FQGNSA. Trimming took 1 base from V and 4 from J; bases not matched to a gene: 3. This CDR3 is built from 15 residues. Here the CDR3 reads CASSLGGGIYNEQFF. CDR3 DNA: TGTGCCAGCAGCTTAGGCGGGGGGATTTACAATGAGCAGTTCTTC.

V and J are TRBV4-3 and TRBJ2-2, with 7 bases fitting TRBD1. Per the germline V gene, CDR1 is LGHNA and CDR2 is YSLEER. V was clipped by 2 bases and J by 5 bases; unmatched bases: 2. This CDR3 has 14 amino acids. The CDR3 coding sequence is TGCGCCAGCAGCCAAAACAGGGGTACCGGGGAGCTGTTTTTT. It encodes CASSQNRGTGELFF.